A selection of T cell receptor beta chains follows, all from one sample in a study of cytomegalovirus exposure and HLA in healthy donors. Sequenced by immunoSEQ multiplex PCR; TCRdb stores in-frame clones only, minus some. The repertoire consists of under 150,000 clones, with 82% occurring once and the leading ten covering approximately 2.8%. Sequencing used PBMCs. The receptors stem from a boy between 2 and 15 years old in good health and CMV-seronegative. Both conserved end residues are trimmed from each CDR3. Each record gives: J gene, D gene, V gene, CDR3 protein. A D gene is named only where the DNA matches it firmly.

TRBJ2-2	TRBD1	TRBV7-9	ASSSGTGVTGELF
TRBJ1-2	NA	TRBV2	ASSERGGGYT
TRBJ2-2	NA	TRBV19	ASSIRVLNTGELF
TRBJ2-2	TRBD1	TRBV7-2	ASHSGTGSGELF
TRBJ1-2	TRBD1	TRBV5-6	ASSLGTGANGYT
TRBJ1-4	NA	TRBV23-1	ASSQWVRVATNEKLF
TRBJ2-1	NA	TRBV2	ASSQDRSLSYNEQF
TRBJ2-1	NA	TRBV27	ASSLGGGDNNEQF
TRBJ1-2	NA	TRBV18	ASSPARWLEWYGYT
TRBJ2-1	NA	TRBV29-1	SALHPGSDEQF
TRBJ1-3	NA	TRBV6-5	ASSYGRTSGNTIY
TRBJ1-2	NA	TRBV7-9	ASSLEGYTYGYT
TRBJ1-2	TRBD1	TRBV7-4	ASSLALWAGGGPGGYT
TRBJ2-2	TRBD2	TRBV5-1	ASSLEGTSGSQGTGELF
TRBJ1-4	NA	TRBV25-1	ASSGQKSLYEKLF
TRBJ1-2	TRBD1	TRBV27	ASRGDSNYGYT
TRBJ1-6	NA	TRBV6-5	ASSLYRPDDSPLH
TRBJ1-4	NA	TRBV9	ASSVDRVGEKLF
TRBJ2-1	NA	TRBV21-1	ASSKSGGVSNEQF
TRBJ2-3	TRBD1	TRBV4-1	ASSQGQGTVGNTQY
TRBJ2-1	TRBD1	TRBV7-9	ASSSTLPTGFYNEQF
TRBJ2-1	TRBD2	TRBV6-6	ASSRLAGGYNEQF
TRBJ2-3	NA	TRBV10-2	ASRVPLSTDTQY
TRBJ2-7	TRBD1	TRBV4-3	ASSQDALDRGYEQY
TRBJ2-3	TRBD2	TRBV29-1	SVKRLAGLWY
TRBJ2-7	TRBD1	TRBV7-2	ASSYHPQGYEQY
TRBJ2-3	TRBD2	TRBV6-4	ASSDRREADTQY
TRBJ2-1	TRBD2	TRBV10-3	ATRPTSGIYNEQF
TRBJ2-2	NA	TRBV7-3	ASSPQRVAGELF
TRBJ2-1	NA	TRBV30	AWSWTGYNEQF
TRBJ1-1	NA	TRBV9	ASSVGPLPNTEAF
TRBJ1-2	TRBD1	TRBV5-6	ASSLPGQAGWYGYT
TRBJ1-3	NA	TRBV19	ASSLHGNTIY
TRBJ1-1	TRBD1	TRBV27	ASSWGQGNTEAF
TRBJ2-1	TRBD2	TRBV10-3	AIRVGTSGPPGEQF
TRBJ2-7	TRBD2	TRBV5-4	ASSDPGGGAPVPTSYEQY
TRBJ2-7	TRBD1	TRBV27	ASSPLTGQGYEQY
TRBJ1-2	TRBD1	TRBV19	ASSIGQGRDYGYT
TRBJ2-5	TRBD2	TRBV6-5	ASSRSGRAEKTQY
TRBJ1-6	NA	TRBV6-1	ASSERENSPLH
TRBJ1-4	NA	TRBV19	ASSPQGGNEKLF
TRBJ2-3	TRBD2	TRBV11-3	ASSSYPAGADTQY
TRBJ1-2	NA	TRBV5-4	ASSLSGAVLYGYT
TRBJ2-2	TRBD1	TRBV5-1	ASSMGQGTGELF
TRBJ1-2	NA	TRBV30	AWRTLQGFNYGYT
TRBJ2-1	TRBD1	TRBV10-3	AISTRTGIYNEQF
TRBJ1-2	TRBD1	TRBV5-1	ASSLVGTGVGYT
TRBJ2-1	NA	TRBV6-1	ASSEAGDYNEQF
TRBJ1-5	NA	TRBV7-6	ASSLGGGNQPQH
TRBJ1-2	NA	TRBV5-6	ASSPHQGYGYT
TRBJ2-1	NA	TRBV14	ASSQDRTPSYNEQF
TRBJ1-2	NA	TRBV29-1	SGVDSNGYT
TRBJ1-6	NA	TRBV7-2	ASSLVQSTLH
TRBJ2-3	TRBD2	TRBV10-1	ASWLSSGSRDTDTQY
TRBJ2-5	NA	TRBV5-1	ASSLGVASELQETQY
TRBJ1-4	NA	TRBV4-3	ASSPRGGTNEKLF
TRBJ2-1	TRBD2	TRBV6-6	ASSALAGGPNEQF